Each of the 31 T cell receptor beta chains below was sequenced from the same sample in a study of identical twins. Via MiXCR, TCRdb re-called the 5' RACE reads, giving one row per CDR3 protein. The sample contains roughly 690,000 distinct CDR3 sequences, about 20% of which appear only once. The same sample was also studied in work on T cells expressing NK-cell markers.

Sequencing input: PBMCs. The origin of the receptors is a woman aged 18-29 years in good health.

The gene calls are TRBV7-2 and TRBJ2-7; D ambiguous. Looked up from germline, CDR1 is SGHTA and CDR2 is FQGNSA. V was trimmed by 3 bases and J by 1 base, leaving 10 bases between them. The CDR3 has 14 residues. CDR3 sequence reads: CASSFAYNSYEQYF. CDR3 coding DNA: TGTGCCAGCAGCTTTGCATACAATTCCTACGAGCAGTACTTC.

CDR3 DNA: TGCGCCAGCTCGACAGGGATGACGGACACCGGGGAGCTGTTTTTT. Translated, it gives CASSTGMTDTGELFF. This chain links TRBV5-1 with TRBJ2-2; TRBD1 matches 7 bases. With 7 bases clipped from V and 3 bases from J, the junction kept 9 bases outside the gene matches. Germline CDR1 is SGHRS and CDR2 is YFSETQ. The CDR3 runs 15 residues. Full variable domain (remainder filled in from reference TRBV5-1 and TRBJ2-2): KAGVTQTPRYLIKTRGQQVTLSCSPISGHRSVSWYQQTPGQGLQFLFEYFSETQRNKGNFPGRFSGRQFSNSRSEMNVSTLELGDSALYLCASSTGMTDTGELFFGEGSRLTVL.

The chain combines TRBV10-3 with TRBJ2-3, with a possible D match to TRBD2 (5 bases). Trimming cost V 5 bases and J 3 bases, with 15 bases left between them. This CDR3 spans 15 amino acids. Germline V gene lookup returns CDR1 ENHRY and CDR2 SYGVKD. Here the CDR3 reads CAISSRGERTDTQYF. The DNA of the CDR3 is TGTGCCATCAGTTCTCGGGGTGAGAGGACAGATACGCAGTATTTT.

CDR3 DNA sequence: TGTGCCAGCAGTTACCGGACAGGGTCTGAGCAGTACTTC. Translating gives CASSYRTGSEQYF. This chain uses TRBV27 with TRBJ2-7, with 8 bases aligning to TRBD1. The J segment lost 7 bases and the V segment lost 4 bases, leaving 6 bases of the junction unmatched. CDR3 length: 13 residues. Germline V gives CDR1 MNHEY, CDR2 SMNVEV (reference sequence).

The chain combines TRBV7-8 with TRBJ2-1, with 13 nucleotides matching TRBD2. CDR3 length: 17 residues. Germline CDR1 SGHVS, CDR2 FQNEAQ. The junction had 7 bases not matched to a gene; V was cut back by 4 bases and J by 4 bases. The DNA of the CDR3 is TGTGCCAGCAGCTCACTAGCGGGACTAGCGGGATACAATGAGCAGTTCTTC. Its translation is CASSSLAGLAGYNEQFF.

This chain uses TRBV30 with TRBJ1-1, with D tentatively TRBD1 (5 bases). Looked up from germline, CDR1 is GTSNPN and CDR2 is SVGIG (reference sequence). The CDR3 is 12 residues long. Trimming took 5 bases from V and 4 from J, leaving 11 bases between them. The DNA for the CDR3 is TGTGCCTGGCAAAGACAGCGCACTGAAGCTTTCTTT. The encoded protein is CAWQRQRTEAFF.

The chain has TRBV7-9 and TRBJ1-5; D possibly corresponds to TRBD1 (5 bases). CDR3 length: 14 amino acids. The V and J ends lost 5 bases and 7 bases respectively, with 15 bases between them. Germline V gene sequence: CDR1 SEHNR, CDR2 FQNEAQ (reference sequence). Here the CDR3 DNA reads TGTGCCAGCAGCCCCGTCGGGGGGAGGCAGCCCCAGCATTTT. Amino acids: CASSPVGGRQPQHF.

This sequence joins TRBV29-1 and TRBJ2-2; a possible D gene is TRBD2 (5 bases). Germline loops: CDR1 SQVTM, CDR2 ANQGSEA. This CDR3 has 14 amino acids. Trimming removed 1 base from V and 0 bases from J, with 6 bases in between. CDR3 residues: CSVEGLSNTGELFF. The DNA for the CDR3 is TGCAGCGTTGAAGGACTATCGAACACCGGGGAGCTGTTTTTT.

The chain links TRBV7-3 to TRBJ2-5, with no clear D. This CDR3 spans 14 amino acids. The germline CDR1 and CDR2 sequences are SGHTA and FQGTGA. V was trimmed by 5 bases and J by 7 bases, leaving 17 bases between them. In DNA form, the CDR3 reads TGTGCCAGCAGCCCTGACACGCGTCGTGGGACCCAGTACTTC. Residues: CASSPDTRRGTQYF.

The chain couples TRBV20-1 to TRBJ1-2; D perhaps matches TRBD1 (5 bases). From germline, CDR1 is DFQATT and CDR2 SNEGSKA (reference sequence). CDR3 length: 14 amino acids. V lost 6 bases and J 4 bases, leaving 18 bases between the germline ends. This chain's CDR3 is CSADPGRSFYGYTF. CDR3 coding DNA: TGCAGTGCCGACCCGGGACGGAGTTTCTATGGCTACACCTTC.

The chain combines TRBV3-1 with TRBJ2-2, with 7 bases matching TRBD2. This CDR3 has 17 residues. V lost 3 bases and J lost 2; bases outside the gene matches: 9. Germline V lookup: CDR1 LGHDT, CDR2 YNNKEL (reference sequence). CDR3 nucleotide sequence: TGTGCCAGCAGCCAGGGACTACTTAAACCTAACACCGGGGAGCTGTTTTTT. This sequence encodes CASSQGLLKPNTGELFF. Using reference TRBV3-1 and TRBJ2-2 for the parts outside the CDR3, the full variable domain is DTAVSQTPKYLVTQMGNDKSIKCEQNLGHDTMYWYKQDSKKFLKIMFSYNNKELIINETVPNRFSPKSPDKAHLNLHINSLELGDSAVYFCASSQGLLKPNTGELFFGEGSRLTVL.

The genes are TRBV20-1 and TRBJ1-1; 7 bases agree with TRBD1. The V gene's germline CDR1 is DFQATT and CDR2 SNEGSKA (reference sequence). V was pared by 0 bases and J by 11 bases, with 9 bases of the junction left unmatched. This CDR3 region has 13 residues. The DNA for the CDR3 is TGCAGTGCTAGAGACTTGACAGGGAGTTACGCTTTCTTT. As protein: CSARDLTGSYAFF.

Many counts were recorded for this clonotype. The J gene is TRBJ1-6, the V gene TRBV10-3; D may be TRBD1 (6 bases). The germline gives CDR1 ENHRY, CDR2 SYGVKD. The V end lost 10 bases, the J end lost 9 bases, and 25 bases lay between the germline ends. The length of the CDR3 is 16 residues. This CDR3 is CATRFGQSRGGSPLHF. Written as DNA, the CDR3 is TGTGCCACCCGTTTCGGACAGTCCAGGGGTGGTTCACCCCTCCACTTT.

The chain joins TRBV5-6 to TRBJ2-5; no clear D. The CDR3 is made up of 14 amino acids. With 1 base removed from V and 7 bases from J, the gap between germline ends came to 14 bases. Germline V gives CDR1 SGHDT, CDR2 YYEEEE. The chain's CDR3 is CASSLRHAEGTQYF. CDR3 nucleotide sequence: TGTGCCAGCAGCTTGAGACATGCGGAAGGGACCCAGTACTTC. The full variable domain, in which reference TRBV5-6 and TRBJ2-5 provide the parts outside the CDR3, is DAGVTQSPTHLIKTRGQQVTLRCSPKSGHDTVSWYQQALGQGPQFIFQYYEEEERQRGNFPDRFSGHQFPNYSSELNVNALLLGDSALYLCASSLRHAEGTQYFGPGTRLLVL.

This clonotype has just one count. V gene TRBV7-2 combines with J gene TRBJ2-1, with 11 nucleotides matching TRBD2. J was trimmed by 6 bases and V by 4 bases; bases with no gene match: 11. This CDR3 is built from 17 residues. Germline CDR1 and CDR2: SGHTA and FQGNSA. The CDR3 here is CASSSIRLAGFANEQFF. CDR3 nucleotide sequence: TGTGCCAGCAGCTCCATCCGACTAGCGGGATTTGCCAATGAGCAGTTCTTC.

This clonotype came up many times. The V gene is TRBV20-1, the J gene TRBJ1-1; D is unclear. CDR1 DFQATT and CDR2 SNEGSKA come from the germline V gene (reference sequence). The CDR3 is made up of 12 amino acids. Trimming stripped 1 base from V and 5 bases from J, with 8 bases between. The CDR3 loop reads CSARALGTEAFF. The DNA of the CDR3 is TGCAGTGCTAGAGCTTTGGGGACTGAAGCTTTCTTT.

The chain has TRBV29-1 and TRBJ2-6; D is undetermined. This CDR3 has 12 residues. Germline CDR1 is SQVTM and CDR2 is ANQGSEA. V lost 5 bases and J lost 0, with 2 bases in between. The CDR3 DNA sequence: TGCAGCGTTTTCTCTGGGGCCAACGTCCTGACTTTC. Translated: CSVFSGANVLTF.

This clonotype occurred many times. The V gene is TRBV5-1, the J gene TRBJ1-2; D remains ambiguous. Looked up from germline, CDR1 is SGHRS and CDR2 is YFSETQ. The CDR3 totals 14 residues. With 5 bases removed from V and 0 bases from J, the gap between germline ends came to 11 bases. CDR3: CASSSDAANYGYTF. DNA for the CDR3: TGCGCCAGCAGTTCGGACGCCGCTAACTATGGCTACACCTTC.

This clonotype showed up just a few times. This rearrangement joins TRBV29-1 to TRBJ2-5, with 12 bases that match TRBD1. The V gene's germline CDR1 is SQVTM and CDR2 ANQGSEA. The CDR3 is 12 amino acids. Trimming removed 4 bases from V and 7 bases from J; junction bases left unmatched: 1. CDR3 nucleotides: TGCAGCGTTGGGGACAGGGGGCGGACCCAGTACTTC. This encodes CSVGDRGRTQYF.

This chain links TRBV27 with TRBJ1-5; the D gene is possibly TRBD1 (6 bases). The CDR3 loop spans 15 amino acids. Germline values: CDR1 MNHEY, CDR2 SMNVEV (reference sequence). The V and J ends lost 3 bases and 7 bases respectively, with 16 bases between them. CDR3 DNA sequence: TGTGCCAGCAGTTTGGGTGACAGGTGGTACCAGCCCCAGCATTTT. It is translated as CASSLGDRWYQPQHF.

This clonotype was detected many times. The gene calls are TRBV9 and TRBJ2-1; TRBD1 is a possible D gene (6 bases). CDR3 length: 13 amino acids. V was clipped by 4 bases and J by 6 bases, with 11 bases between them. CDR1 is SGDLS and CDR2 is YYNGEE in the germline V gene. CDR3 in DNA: TGTGCCAGCAGCCCATGGACAGTCAATGAGCAGTTCTTC. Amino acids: CASSPWTVNEQFF.

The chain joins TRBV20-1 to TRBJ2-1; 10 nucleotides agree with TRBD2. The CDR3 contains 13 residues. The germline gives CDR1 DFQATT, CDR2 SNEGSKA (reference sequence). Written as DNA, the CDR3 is TGCAGCGGGACTAGCGTCTCCTACAATGAGCAGTTCTTC. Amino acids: CSGTSVSYNEQFF.

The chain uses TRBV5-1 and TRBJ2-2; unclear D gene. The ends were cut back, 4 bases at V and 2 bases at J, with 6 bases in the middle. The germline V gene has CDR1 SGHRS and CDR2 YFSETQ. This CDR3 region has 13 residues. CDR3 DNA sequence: TGCGCCAGCAGCCACCTAAACACCGGGGAGCTGTTTTTT. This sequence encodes CASSHLNTGELFF.

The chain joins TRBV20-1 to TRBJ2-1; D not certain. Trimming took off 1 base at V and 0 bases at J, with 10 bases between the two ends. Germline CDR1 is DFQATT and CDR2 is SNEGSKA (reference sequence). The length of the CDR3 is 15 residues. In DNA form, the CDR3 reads TGCAGTGCTAGAGGTGTTGTTGGCTCCTACAATGAGCAGTTCTTC. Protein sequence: CSARGVVGSYNEQFF.

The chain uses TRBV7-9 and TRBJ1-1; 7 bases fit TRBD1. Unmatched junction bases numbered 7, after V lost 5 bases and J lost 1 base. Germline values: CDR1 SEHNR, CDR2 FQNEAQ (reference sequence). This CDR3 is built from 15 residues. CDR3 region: CASSHVRGGNTEAFF. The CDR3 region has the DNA TGTGCCAGCAGCCACGTCAGGGGGGGGAACACTGAAGCTTTCTTT.

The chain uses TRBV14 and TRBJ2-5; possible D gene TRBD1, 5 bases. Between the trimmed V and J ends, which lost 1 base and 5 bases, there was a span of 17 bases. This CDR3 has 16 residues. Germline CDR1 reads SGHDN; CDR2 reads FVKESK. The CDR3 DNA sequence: TGTGCCAGCAGCCAAGTGGGGCGAAGACGGGTTGAGACCCAGTACTTC. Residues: CASSQVGRRRVETQYF.

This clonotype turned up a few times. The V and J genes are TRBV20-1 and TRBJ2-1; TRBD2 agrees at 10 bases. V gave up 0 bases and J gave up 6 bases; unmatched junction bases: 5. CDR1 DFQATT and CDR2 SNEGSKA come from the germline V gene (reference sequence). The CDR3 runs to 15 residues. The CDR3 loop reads CSARDPQRGGNEQFF. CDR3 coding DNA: TGCAGTGCTAGAGATCCCCAGCGGGGGGGCAATGAGCAGTTCTTC.

As DNA, the CDR3 is TGCAGCGTTGTGGACGGCGGGGAGACCCAGTACTTC. Translation: CSVVDGGETQYF. The V and J genes are TRBV29-1 and TRBJ2-5, with D tentatively TRBD2 (5 bases). V gave up 4 bases and J gave up 5 bases, with 11 bases separating them. Germline loops: CDR1 SQVTM, CDR2 ANQGSEA. CDR3 length: 12 amino acids.

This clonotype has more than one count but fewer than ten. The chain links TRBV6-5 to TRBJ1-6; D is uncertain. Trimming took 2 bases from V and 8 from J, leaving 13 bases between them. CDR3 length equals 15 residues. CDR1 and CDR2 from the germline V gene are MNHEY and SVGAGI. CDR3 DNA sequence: TGTGCCAGCAGTTACGATAATCCCCGGGATTCACCCCTCCACTTT. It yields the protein CASSYDNPRDSPLHF.

The CDR3 loop is CSVENPDEQFF. In nucleotides, the CDR3 is TGCAGCGTGGAGAATCCGGATGAGCAGTTCTTC. This chain links TRBV29-1 with TRBJ2-1; unclear D gene. V shed 6 bases and J shed 8 bases, with 11 bases lying between them. Germline V gene data show CDR1 as SQVTM and CDR2 as ANQGSEA. The CDR3 contains 11 residues.

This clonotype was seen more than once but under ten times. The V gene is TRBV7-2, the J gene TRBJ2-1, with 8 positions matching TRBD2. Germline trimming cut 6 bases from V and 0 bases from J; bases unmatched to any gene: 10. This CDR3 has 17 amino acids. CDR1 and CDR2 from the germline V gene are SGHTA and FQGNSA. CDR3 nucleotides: TGTGCCAGCAGTGGCTGGGGAAGCGGGAGCTCCTACAATGAGCAGTTCTTC. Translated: CASSGWGSGSSYNEQFF.